The clone carrying this T cell receptor (beta chain) was counted between two and nine times. Its antigen is not known. The germline gives CDR1 SQVTM, CDR2 ANQGSEA. V was clipped by 7 bases and J by 3 bases; unmatched bases: 9. There are 15 residues in the CDR3. This sample is drawn from a study of shared clonotypes between healthy human individuals. This table comes from immunoSEQ multiplex PCR, and its TCRdb copy is limited to in-frame clones, with some not included. The data hold over 950,000 clones, with roughly 77% observed a single time. Findings and caveats of the study: It was the non-shared clonotypes that had lower generation probabilities than clonotypes shared by all four donors. The low donor count limited represented genetic and exposure-history diversity.

This clonotype was obtained from a young man in good health. Some clones in this sample may be carry-over from other donors' samples. Sequenced input: memory CD4+ T cells from PBMCs. The subset here: CD45RA-negative fraction. The rearrangement joins TRBV29-1 to TRBJ1-4, with 9 bases that match TRBD1. The CDR3 is CSGLGTGSANEKLFF. CDR3 bases: TGCAGCGGCCTCGGGACAGGGTCGGCTAATGAAAAACTGTTTTTT.